The source of this T cell receptor beta chain is a study of cytomegalovirus exposure and HLA in healthy donors. Study-wide context: Of approximately 400 genotyped donors, roughly 80% clustered with self-reported Caucasian donors.

General study results and limits: There were a few CMV-associated chains whose specificity for CMV antigens was confirmed in vitro. Analysis was carried out at a later point, and it linked a missense DCLRE1C variant to TCR beta V- and J-gene trimming. An analysis done earlier found most TCR beta V segments productive about 90% or about 30% of the time.

Comments on this clone: The antigen remains undetermined. Relative to the germline gene, one junction end is altered; a read error may explain this.

The CDR3 has 13 amino acids. The germline V gene encodes CDR1 SGHRS and CDR2 YFSETQ. Primers: 60 Vbeta forward and 13 Jbeta reverse. This table comes from immunoSEQ multiplex PCR, and its TCRdb copy is limited to in-frame clones, with some not included. The sample shows some 130,000 clones, around three quarters of them seen only once. The specimen was PBMCs. The sequence was obtained from a male donor in good health and CMV-seropositive. The chain combines TRBV5-1 with TRBJ2-6; possibly TRBD1 for D (5 bases). CDR3 in DNA: TGCGCCAGTCGTTTCTCTGGGGCCAACGGCCTGACTTTC. Translating it yields CASRFSGANGLTF.